Ten or more counts support the clone carrying this TCR beta chain. Its target is not known. Trimming pared 0 bases from V and 0 bases from J, leaving 10 bases between. CDR3 length equals 16 residues. The record originates from a study of T cell repertoires in cytomegalovirus infection. Study-wide context: Carrying CMV and the relevant HLA type showed in public TCR beta signatures.

General observations from the study: The ex vivo response was dominated by HLA-C-restricted CMV-specific TCR beta clonotypes. Cumulative frequency of public TCR beta families picked out carriers of CMV plus the relevant HLA.

From the reads, TCRdb called clonotypes with MiXCR, one entry per CDR3 protein. The sample lists some 700,000 distinct CDR3 sequences, 35% to 45% seen once, with about 2.8% in the top ten. What was sequenced was PBMCs. This receptor was identified in a human donor in good health (CMV status not recorded). Some clones in this sample may be carry-over from other donors' samples. The chain links TRBV12-3 or TRBV12-4 to TRBJ2-3, with a possible D match to TRBD1 (5 bases). DNA of the CDR3: TGTGCCAGCAGTTTAGCAGGGGCGCTCAGCACAGATACGCAGTATTTT. The encoded protein is CASSLAGALSTDTQYF.